Listed below are T cell receptor beta chains from one sample, sequenced in a study of vaccination and CD4 T cells after COVID-19. The antigens of these receptors remain unknown. In TCRdb, the PCR reads were re-called with MiXCR into one record per CDR3 protein. The table has roughly 15,000 distinct CDR3 sequences, 75% to 80% seen once; the top ten hold 8% to 10%. The sequencing used CD4+ T cells from blood, cultured in vitro, collected after SARS-CoV-2 vaccination. These receptors were obtained from a human donor who received a COVID-19 vaccine. The CDR3 runs from the conserved cysteine through the conserved F or W. D genes are given only for firm matches. Part of the rows lack a size; the others show once, few, many or a class for expanded clones.

TRBV27	TRBJ1-1	-	once	TGTGCCAGCAGTTTATTGCTGGGCACTGAAGCTTTCTTT	CASSLLLGTEAFF
TRBV7-3	TRBJ1-1	-	-	TGTGCCAGCAGCTTATCGAGAGGAACTGAAGCTTTCTTT	CASSLSRGTEAFF
TRBV27	TRBJ1-5	TRBD1	-	TGTGCCAGCAGCTGGACAGGGAATCCCAATCAGCCCAAGCATTTT	CASSWTGNPNQPKHF
TRBV20-1	TRBJ2-3	-	once	TGCAGTGCTACAACCCTCGGAGATACGCAGTATTTT	CSATTLGDTQYF
TRBV7-2	TRBJ1-2	-	once	TGTGCCACCAAGACGGGTAGGGTTCTTGGCGGTGATGGCTACACCTTC	CATKTGRVLGGDGYTF
TRBV12-3/TRBV12-4	TRBJ1-2	TRBD1	-	TGTGCCAGCAGTTTAGGCAGGGGGGATGGCTACACCTTC	CASSLGRGDGYTF
TRBV21-1	TRBJ1-3	-	-	TGTGCCAGCAGCAAACGCGGCAGCTCTGGAAACACCATATATTTT	CASSKRGSSGNTIYF
TRBV6-1	TRBJ1-2	-	-	TGTGCCAGCAGTGAAGTCTTAGGGGCCGGGTATGGCTACACCTTC	CASSEVLGAGYGYTF
TRBV7-8	TRBJ2-1	TRBD2	-	TGTGCCAGCAGCTTTCTTAGACTAGCGGGGTACAATGAGCAGTTCTTC	CASSFLRLAGYNEQFF
TRBV24-1	TRBJ2-5	TRBD2	-	TGTGCCACCAGTGATTTCTACGGCGGGGGGGAGACCCAGTACTTC	CATSDFYGGGETQYF
TRBV19	TRBJ2-3	TRBD1	-	TGTGCCAGTAGTAAAGACAGGGGGCAGGGAGATACGCAGTATTTT	CASSKDRGQGDTQYF
TRBV10-1	TRBJ2-3	TRBD2	-	TGCGCCAGCAGTGAGTCGCAAGGGACTAGCGGGGCCGATACGCAGTATTTT	CASSESQGTSGADTQYF
TRBV2	TRBJ2-2	-	-	TGTGCCAGCAGAGTGACACGATCCGGGGAGCTGTTTTTT	CASRVTRSGELFF
TRBV20-1	TRBJ1-2	-	-	TGCAGTGCCCCAGAGTATGGCTACACCTTC	CSAPEYGYTF
TRBV7-8	TRBJ2-3	-	-	TGTGCCAGCAGCTTAGCGCTTAAGGGGGCAGATACGCAGTATTTT	CASSLALKGADTQYF
TRBV7-8	TRBJ2-5	TRBD2	-	TGTGCCAGCAGCTTAGTAACGGGGGGCCAAGAGACCCAGTACTTC	CASSLVTGGQETQYF
TRBV5-1	TRBJ1-6	-	-	TGCGCCAGCAGCTTAGCAGGGGATAATTCACCCCTCCACTTT	CASSLAGDNSPLHF
TRBV7-9	TRBJ1-4	TRBD1	once	TGCGCCAGCAGCTCACGGACAGGGGGTAATGAAAAACTGTTTTTT	CASSSRTGGNEKLFF
TRBV25-1	TRBJ2-3	-	-	TGTGCCAGCAGTGACGGGGGTCGGGGTACGCAGTATTTT	CASSDGGRGTQYF
TRBV10-3	TRBJ1-1	TRBD1	-	TGTGCCACTCAACGACAGGGTAACACTGAAGCTTTCTTT	CATQRQGNTEAFF
TRBV7-9	TRBJ2-3	TRBD2	-	TGTGCCAGCAGCTACCGACTAGCGGGTACTAGCACAGATACGCAGTATTTT	CASSYRLAGTSTDTQYF
TRBV19	TRBJ1-6	-	-	TGTGCCAGTAGTCTCAGTAATTCACCCCTCCACTTT	CASSLSNSPLHF
TRBV11-3	TRBJ2-2	TRBD2	-	TGTGCCAGCAGCAACCGCGGGGGGGCCGGCGGGGAGCTGTTTTTT	CASSNRGGAGGELFF
TRBV30	TRBJ2-3	TRBD2	-	TGTGCCTGGAGACTAGCGGGGGCGACAGATACGCAGTATTTT	CAWRLAGATDTQYF
TRBV7-6	TRBJ2-2	TRBD2	-	TGTGCCAGCAGGCGCCTAGCGGGGGGGCTTGGCGGGGAGCTGTTTTTT	CASRRLAGGLGGELFF
TRBV6-4	TRBJ1-1	-	-	TGTGCCAGCAGTGACTCGATGGAAGGGGGCACTGAAGCTTTCTTT	CASSDSMEGGTEAFF
TRBV2	TRBJ1-5	-	-	TGTGCCAGCAATGGCAGGGCGCCTTCGGGCAATCAGCCCCAGCATTTT	CASNGRAPSGNQPQHF
TRBV29-1	TRBJ1-5	-	-	TGCAGCGTTGAAGACAACAGGCTTACCCAGCATTTT	CSVEDNRLTQHF
TRBV30	TRBJ2-5	-	-	TGTGCCTGGAGTACTAGCTCAGAGACCCAGTACTTC	CAWSTSSETQYF